Below, one T cell receptor beta chain is given with its context. The specificity of this receptor is unknown. One base away there is no much larger clone; base qualities are not given. TCR-beta CDR3 regions were amplified from genomic DNA by a two-step multiplex PCR, with the second step adding Illumina-compatible adaptors. TCR-beta immunosequencing was performed on an Illumina platform as a commercial immunoSEQ service. As for the authors' bioinformatics: Two measures summarised the repertoires: productive clonality, and Top 10 Clones, meaning the percentage of T-cell templates coming from the ten most frequent sequences. Values for productive clonality spanned 0 to 1, where a value of 1 indicated a monoclonal population. Tumour-associated clones, identified using log10 scatter plots, were defined as sequences that made up at least 0.1% of tumour T-cell templates and were not found in the matched non-adjacent lung. Two-group comparisons used Student's t-tests, stages used ANOVA, and relationships used linear regression, analysed in GraphPad Prism7 and R. TCRdb's version of the immuneACCESS table is confined to in-frame rearrangements and falls short of the full clone set. An unresolved V gene accounts for under half of the shortfall where checked; the remainder is of unknown origin. That table supplies the V and J calls and clone size; D and trimming were determined from the DNA. The sample contains about 2,500 clones, nearly 70% of them found a single time. The top ten constitute approximately 30% of the sample.

Normal lung samples came from the same patient and consisted of non-adjacent lung tissue collected as far from the tumour as possible, at a distance of at least 3 cm. From frozen aliquots of unsorted single-cell suspensions, genomic DNA was isolated using the QIAamp DNA kit. Tissues arrived within 2 hours after resection and were immediately processed into single-cell suspensions. Tissue was mechanically dissociated and enzymatically digested with DNase I, collagenase I and hyaluronidase for approximately 30 minutes at 37 °C, then filtered and RBC-lysed. These data originate in a study of immune cell composition in non-small cell lung cancer listed by TCRdb under 2017. About the full investigation: To assign histologic subtype, which was mostly lung adenocarcinoma or squamous cell carcinoma, H&E was combined with p63, CK5, Napsin A and TTF-1 immunohistochemistry. TCR-beta sequencing (Adaptive Biotechnologies) was performed on a few dozen paired NSCLC tumour and non-adjacent lung specimens plus 26 tumour-only specimens. Supplementary cohort #1 consisted of 9 to 11 lung adenocarcinoma cases with paired tumour/lung TCR-beta sequencing and with TIL populations generated to assess tumour reactivity. Several tumour specimens with TCR-beta data were of rare histological subtypes and were excluded from the subtype comparisons. Summary of the overall study and its limitations: Only 9 to 10 cases were included in the reactivity cohort, and sequence sharing between tumour-reactive clones and the dominant in vivo tumour-associated clones was not shown. No significant correlation was found between tumour TCR-beta clonality and smoking pack-years. In fewer than twelve adenocarcinoma cases, a strong correlation was found between maximal tumour-associated clone frequency and TIL tumour reactivity, whereas no such correlation was found between overall clonality and TIL tumour reactivity. Nearly half of NSCLC cases had tumour-associated clones >0.5%, with approximately 80% of squamous carcinomas showing such clones compared with approximately 34% of adenocarcinomas.

V and J are truncated by 2 bases and 1 base respectively, leaving an intervening sequence of 8 bases. The germline V gene (reference sequence) sets CDR1 to MNHNY and CDR2 to SVGAGI. From cysteine to phenylalanine, the CDR3 is 14 amino acids long. Only CDR3 DNA is held: 42 bases, read in frame from base 1. The chain is assembled from TRBV6-6 and TRBJ1-1; no confident D gene assignment can be made. This TCR came from a human donor with non-small cell lung cancer. Material: non-adjacent lung tissue. The DNA sequence is as follows: TGTGCCAGCAGTTACGTCGACAAGAACACTGAAGCTTTCTTT. Its amino acids are CASSYVDKNTEAFF.